This TCR beta chain emerged from a study of OX40 agonist ivuxolimab in advanced cancers. The overall study: Given to patients was ivuxolimab, an agonistic anti-OX40 (CD134) antibody. From roughly 23 to 90 years was the age range, with a mean of around 60 years, and 65% to 90% were male. Findings of the study overall: Doses of 0.1 to 3.0 mg/kg were accompanied by clonal expansion of CD4+ and CD8+ blood T cells by week 6.

On this clone itself: The antigen is unknown.

The CDR3 has 13 residues. Germline lookup yields CDR1 SNHLY and CDR2 FYNNEI. Trimming took off 7 bases at V and 7 bases at J, with 14 bases between the two ends. Only in-frame clones appear in the TCRdb table, and some are missing; sequencing was by immunoSEQ multiplex PCR. The data show 99,000 or so clones, with roughly 94% seen just once and 0.15% to 0.2% held by the top ten. The source of this sequence is an adult with an advanced solid tumor such as melanoma, head and neck, liver or kidney cancer. The V gene is TRBV2, the J gene TRBJ1-5; maybe TRBD1 (6 bases). Sequencing used CD4+ or CD8+ T cells sorted from blood, obtained in a trial of the OX40 agonist ivuxolimab. The CDR3: CASNRGSMQPQHF. The DNA of the CDR3 is TGTGCCAGCAATAGGGGGTCGATGCAGCCCCAGCATTTT.